Only a few counts were recorded for the clone carrying this T cell receptor (beta chain). These data originate in a study of blood T cells in healthy people across ages. With each sample, at least 6 micrograms of total RNA were extracted. A second PCR of 7 to 11 cycles used a sample-barcoded 5' primer and a J-beta primer mix. Via MiXCR, TCRdb re-called the 5' RACE reads, giving one row per CDR3 protein. This table holds some 1.5 million distinct CDR3 sequences, 25% to 30% found once. V was pared by 10 bases and J by 8 bases, with 17 bases between. The CDR3 has 13 amino acids. Source material: blood. The chain couples TRBV12-3 or TRBV12-4 to TRBJ2-2; TRBD1 might be the D (5 bases). This TCR was recovered from a woman younger than 45 in good health. The CDR3 sequence is CATTTAVVGELFF. CDR3 in DNA: TGTGCCACCACGACAGCAGTCGTGGGGGAGCTGTTTTTT.